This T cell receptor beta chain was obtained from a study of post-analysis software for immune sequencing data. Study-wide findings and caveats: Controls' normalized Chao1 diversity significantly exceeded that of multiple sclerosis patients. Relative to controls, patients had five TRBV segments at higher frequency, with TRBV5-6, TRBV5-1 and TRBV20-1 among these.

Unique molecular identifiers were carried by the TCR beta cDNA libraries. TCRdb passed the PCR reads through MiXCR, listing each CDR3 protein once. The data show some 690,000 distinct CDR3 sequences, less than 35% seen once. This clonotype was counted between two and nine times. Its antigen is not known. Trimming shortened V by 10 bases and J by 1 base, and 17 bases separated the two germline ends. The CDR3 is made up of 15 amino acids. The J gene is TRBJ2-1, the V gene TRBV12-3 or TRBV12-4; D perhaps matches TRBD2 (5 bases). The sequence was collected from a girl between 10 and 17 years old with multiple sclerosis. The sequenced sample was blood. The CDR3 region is CATQGRAASYNEQFF. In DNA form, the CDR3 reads TGTGCCACCCAAGGTCGAGCGGCGTCCTACAATGAGCAGTTCTTC.